These 22 T cell receptor beta chains were sequenced from one sample in a study of T cells in localized non-small cell lung cancer. Some clones are missing from TCRdb's copy, which holds only in-frame ones; the method was immunoSEQ multiplex PCR. The sample yields about 33,000 clones, 80% to 90% seen once. This sample comprised peripheral blood, obtained before any cancer treatment. These receptors were taken from a male donor aged 60 or over with stage III lung adenocarcinoma.

The chain employs TRBV19 and TRBJ2-3, with D perhaps matching TRBD1 or TRBD2 (6 bases each). Germline CDR1 LNHDA, CDR2 SQIVND (reference sequence). The CDR3 is 17 amino acids. V was clipped by 3 bases and J by 0 bases, with 16 bases between them. CDR3 region: CASSMLAVGASTDTQYF. In nucleotides, the CDR3 is TGTGCCAGTAGTATGTTAGCGGTGGGGGCGAGCACAGATACGCAGTATTTT.

V gene TRBV6-5 combines with J gene TRBJ2-2, with TRBD1 matching over 7 bases. Trimming took 7 bases from V and 7 from J; bases not matched to a gene: 9. The CDR3 is 14 residues long. Looked up from germline, CDR1 is MNHEY and CDR2 is SVGAGI. As DNA, the CDR3 is TGTGCCAGCATTTTGCAACAGGGGAGCGGGGAGCTGTTTTTT. It yields the protein CASILQQGSGELFF.

The chain recombines TRBV2 with TRBJ1-1; D possibly corresponds to TRBD1 (6 bases). The CDR3 has 14 residues. Trimming cost V 6 bases and J 3 bases, with 14 bases left between them. Germline values: CDR1 SNHLY, CDR2 FYNNEI. Here the CDR3 DNA reads TGTGCCAGCAGCTCCAGGGGTGGTTACACTGAAGCTTTCTTT. This encodes CASSSRGGYTEAFF.

This clone is a singleton in its sample. This chain connects TRBV2 to TRBJ2-7; 9 bases are shared with TRBD1. CDR3 length: 13 residues. Germline V gives CDR1 SNHLY, CDR2 FYNNEI. V was pared by 4 bases and J by 5 bases, with 3 bases of the junction left unmatched. CDR3 nucleotide sequence: TGTGCCAGCAGTGGGGACAGGGCCAACGAGCAGTACTTC. Encoded protein: CASSGDRANEQYF.

This chain links TRBV19 with TRBJ1-5; D perhaps matches TRBD1 (5 bases). Trimming stripped 3 bases from V and 3 bases from J, with 15 bases between. The CDR3 spans 16 residues. CDR1 and CDR2 (germline): LNHDA, SQIVND (reference sequence). This chain's CDR3 is CASSIERQRPNQPQHF. The CDR3 bases are TGTGCCAGTAGTATCGAGAGACAGAGACCCAATCAGCCCCAGCATTTT.

The chain couples TRBV6-1 to TRBJ2-7, with 10 bases aligning to TRBD1. Germline CDR1 MNHNS, CDR2 SASEGT. This CDR3 region has 14 residues. V shed 9 bases and J 6 bases; nucleotides not matched to a gene: 11. CDR3 residues: CASPGTGDLSEQYF. CDR3 in DNA: TGTGCCAGTCCCGGGACAGGGGATTTGTCCGAGCAGTACTTC.

V usage is TRBV11-2 and J usage is TRBJ1-2; TRBD1 might be the D (5 bases). The CDR3 contains 12 residues. Trimming shortened V by 5 bases and J by 5 bases, and 9 bases separated the two germline ends. The V gene's germline CDR1 is SGHAT and CDR2 FQNNGV. The chain's CDR3 is CASSPGGYGYTF. The CDR3 region has the DNA TGTGCCAGCAGCCCGGGGGGATATGGCTACACCTTC.

This clone has only one observation. In DNA, the CDR3 is TGTGCCACCGCCGAGAAAGGGACTAATGAAAAACTGTTTTTT. This translates into CATAEKGTNEKLFF. The V gene is TRBV10-3, the J gene TRBJ1-4; D is ambiguous. The V gene lost 10 bases and the J gene lost 2 bases, with 14 bases spanning the gap. Germline assignment: CDR1 ENHRY and CDR2 SYGVKD. The CDR3 totals 14 residues.

V usage is TRBV2 and J usage is TRBJ1-4; tentative D call: TRBD1 (5 bases). The germline V gene encodes CDR1 SNHLY and CDR2 FYNNEI. Between the trimmed V and J ends, which lost 3 bases and 8 bases, there was a span of 13 bases. The CDR3 is 14 amino acids. This CDR3 is CASSEAGLGEKLFF. The CDR3 DNA sequence: TGTGCCAGCAGTGAGGCGGGACTAGGAGAAAAACTGTTTTTT.

This clone was seen a single time. The chain links TRBV21-1 to TRBJ2-7; the listed D gene, TRBD1, was not tested against the DNA. TRBV21-1 is recorded as a pseudogene. There are 16 residues in the CDR3. The CDR3 DNA follows: TGTGCCAGCAGCAAGTCCCCAGGGGGCTCGTTCTACGAGCAGTACTTC. It translates to CASSKSPGGSFYEQYF.

This rearrangement joins TRBV9 to TRBJ2-4; D gene ambiguous. This CDR3 contains 16 residues. CDR1 SGDLS and CDR2 YYNGEE come from the germline V gene. Trimming cost V 0 bases and J 6 bases, with 16 bases left between them. The CDR3 DNA sequence: TGTGCCAGCAGCGTAGCCCCCGGTGGTGCAACAAACATTCAGTACTTC. This sequence encodes CASSVAPGGATNIQYF.

The rearrangement uses TRBV10-3 and TRBJ2-7; D possibly corresponds to TRBD2 (5 bases). From germline, CDR1 is ENHRY and CDR2 SYGVKD. The CDR3 is 15 amino acids. Trimming left V 0 bases short and J 3 bases short, with 12 bases between. The CDR3 sequence: CAISESEVQSYEQYF. DNA of the CDR3: TGTGCCATCAGTGAGTCGGAGGTTCAGAGCTACGAGCAGTACTTC.

V gene TRBV15 combines with J gene TRBJ1-6; D ambiguous. This CDR3 has 14 residues. Trimming removed 6 bases at V and 0 bases at J, with 6 bases between. Per the germline V gene, CDR1 is LNHNV and CDR2 is YYDKDF (reference sequence). CDR3 nucleotide sequence: TGTGCCACCAGGGTCAGCTCCTATAATTCACCCCTCCACTTT. Its translation: CATRVSSYNSPLHF.

This chain links TRBV9 with TRBJ1-4, with a weak D call TRBD1 (5 bases). V lost 4 bases to trimming and J lost 8 bases, with 15 bases between them. The CDR3 totals 14 residues. Germline CDR1 is SGDLS and CDR2 is YYNGEE. The CDR3 reads CASSKGTAMEKLFF. The DNA for the CDR3 is TGTGCCAGCAGCAAGGGGACGGCGATGGAAAAACTGTTTTTT.

This sequence joins TRBV9 and TRBJ2-7, with 8 bases identical to TRBD1. Per the germline V gene, CDR1 is SGDLS and CDR2 is YYNGEE. V lost 0 bases to trimming and J lost 6 bases; unmatched junction nucleotides: 5. The CDR3 is 14 residues long. CDR3 amino acids: CASSVAYRGAEQYF. As DNA, the CDR3 is TGTGCCAGCAGCGTAGCTTACAGGGGGGCCGAGCAGTACTTC.

The chain has TRBV5-4 and TRBJ2-3; 14 positions match TRBD2. Germline V gives CDR1 SGHNT, CDR2 YYREEE (reference sequence). Trimming at V came to 4 bases and at J to 3 bases, leaving 4 bases not matched to a gene. This CDR3 contains 16 residues. The CDR3 sequence is CASSPRLAGGTDTQYF. The DNA of the CDR3 is TGTGCCAGCAGCCCCAGACTAGCGGGAGGGACAGATACGCAGTATTTT.

The V call is TRBV6-6, the J call TRBJ2-7; the D gene is possibly TRBD1 (6 bases). The germline CDR1 and CDR2 sequences are MNHNY and SVGAGI (reference sequence). The CDR3 has 13 amino acids. V lost 6 bases to trimming and J lost 3 bases, with 12 bases between them. The CDR3 loop reads CASRKGQFYEQYF. The CDR3 region has the DNA TGTGCCAGCAGGAAAGGACAGTTCTACGAGCAGTACTTC.

The rearrangement links TRBV7-9 to TRBJ2-2, with D tentatively TRBD1 (5 bases). Per germline, CDR1 SEHNR and CDR2 FQNEAQ (reference sequence). There are 11 residues in the CDR3. Trimming took 11 bases from V and 6 from J, leaving 10 bases between them. The CDR3 sequence: CAGHTAGELFF. The CDR3 DNA is TGTGCCGGACATACAGCCGGGGAGCTGTTTTTT.

CDR3 region: CASIRTGTRQETQYF. CDR3 in DNA: TGTGCCAGCATCCGGACAGGTACTCGTCAAGAGACCCAGTACTTC. This rearrangement joins TRBV2 to TRBJ2-5; 7 positions match TRBD1. Trimming took 7 bases from V and 2 from J; bases not matched to a gene: 10. The CDR3 sequence is 15 residues long. Germline V gene sequence: CDR1 SNHLY, CDR2 FYNNEI.

V and J are TRBV4-2 and TRBJ1-1, with TRBD1 matching over 7 bases. From germline, CDR1 is LGHNA and CDR2 YNFKEQ. This CDR3 has 16 amino acids. J lost 1 base, V lost 3 bases, and 8 bases had no gene match. The CDR3 sequence: CASSQSKGTANTEAFF. The CDR3 DNA sequence: TGTGCCAGCAGCCAGTCAAAAGGGACAGCGAACACTGAAGCTTTCTTT.

This chain links TRBV5-8 with TRBJ2-3; no definite D call. Trimming left V 3 bases short and J 0 bases short, with 14 bases between. The CDR3 loop spans 16 amino acids. The germline CDR1 and CDR2 sequences are SGHTS and YDEGEE. The CDR3 loop is CASSWGGVGSTDTQYF. The CDR3 DNA follows: TGTGCCAGCAGCTGGGGTGGGGTCGGAAGCACAGATACGCAGTATTTT.

This clone has just one count. This chain joins TRBV6-6 and TRBJ2-5; TRBD2 agrees at 9 bases. The germline gives CDR1 MNHNY, CDR2 SVGAGI (reference sequence). Trimming took 1 base from V and 5 from J; bases not matched to a gene: 2. The CDR3 covers 14 residues. Here the CDR3 DNA reads TGTGCCAGCAGTTACTTTAGCGGGAGCGAGACCCAGTACTTC. Protein: CASSYFSGSETQYF.